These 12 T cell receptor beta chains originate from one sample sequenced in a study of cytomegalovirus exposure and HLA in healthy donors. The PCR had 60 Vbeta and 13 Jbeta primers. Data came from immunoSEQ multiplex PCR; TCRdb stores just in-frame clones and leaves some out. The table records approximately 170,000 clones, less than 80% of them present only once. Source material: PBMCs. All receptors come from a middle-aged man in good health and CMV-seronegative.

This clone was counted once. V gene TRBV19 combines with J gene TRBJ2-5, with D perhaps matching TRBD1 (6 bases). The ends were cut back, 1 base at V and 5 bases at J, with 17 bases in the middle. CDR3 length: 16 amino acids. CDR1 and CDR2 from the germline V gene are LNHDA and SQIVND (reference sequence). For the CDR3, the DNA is TGTGCCAGTAGTATAGTAGGGGCAGGGGAAGGGGAGACCCAGTACTTC. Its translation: CASSIVGAGEGETQYF.

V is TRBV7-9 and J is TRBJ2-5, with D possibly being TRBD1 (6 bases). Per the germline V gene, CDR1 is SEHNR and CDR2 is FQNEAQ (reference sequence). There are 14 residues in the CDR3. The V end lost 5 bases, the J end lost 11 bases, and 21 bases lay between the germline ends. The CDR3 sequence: CASSPDRPTLEQYF. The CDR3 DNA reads TGTGCCAGCAGCCCAGACAGGCCGACTTTGGAGCAGTACTTC. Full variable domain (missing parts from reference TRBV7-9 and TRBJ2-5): DTGVSQNPRHKITKRGQNVTFRCDPISEHNRLYWYRQTLGQGPEFLTYFQNEAQLEKSRLLSDRFSAERPKGSFSTLEIQRTEQGDSAMYLCASSPDRPTLEQYFGPGTRLLVL.

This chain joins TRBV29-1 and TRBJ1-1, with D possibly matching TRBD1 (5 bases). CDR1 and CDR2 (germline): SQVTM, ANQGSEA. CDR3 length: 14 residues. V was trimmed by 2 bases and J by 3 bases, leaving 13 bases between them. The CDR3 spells CSVELWGGDTEAFF. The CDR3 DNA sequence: TGCAGCGTTGAATTGTGGGGGGGAGACACTGAAGCTTTCTTT.

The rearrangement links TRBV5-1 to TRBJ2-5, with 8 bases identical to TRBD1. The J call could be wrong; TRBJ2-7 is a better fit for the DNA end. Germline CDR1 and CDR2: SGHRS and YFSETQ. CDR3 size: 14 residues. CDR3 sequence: CASRPGQVAYEQYF. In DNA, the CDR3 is TGCGCCAGCAGGCCGGGACAGGTCGCCTACGAGCAGTACTTC.

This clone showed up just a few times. CDR3: CAWSEGGNSPLHF. CDR3 nucleotides: TGTGCCTGGAGTGAGGGGGGGAATTCACCCCTCCACTTT. V usage is TRBV30 and J usage is TRBJ1-6; the D gene is possibly TRBD1 (6 bases). The germline V and J ends were trimmed by 1 base and 7 bases, with 8 bases remaining between them. The CDR3 spans 13 residues. CDR1 and CDR2 from the germline V gene are GTSNPN and SVGIG (reference sequence).

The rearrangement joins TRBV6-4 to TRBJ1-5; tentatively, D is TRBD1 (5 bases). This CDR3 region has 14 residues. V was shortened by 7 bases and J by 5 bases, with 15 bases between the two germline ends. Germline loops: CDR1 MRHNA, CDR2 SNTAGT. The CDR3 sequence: CASNPRGDHQPQHF. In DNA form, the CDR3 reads TGTGCCAGCAACCCCCGGGGGGATCATCAGCCCCAGCATTTT.

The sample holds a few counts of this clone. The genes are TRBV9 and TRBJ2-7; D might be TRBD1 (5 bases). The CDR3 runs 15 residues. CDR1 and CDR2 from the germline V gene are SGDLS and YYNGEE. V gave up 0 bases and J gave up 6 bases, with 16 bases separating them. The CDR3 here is CASSVDGSGLREQYF. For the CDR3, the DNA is TGTGCCAGCAGCGTAGACGGCTCAGGGCTCCGCGAGCAGTACTTC.

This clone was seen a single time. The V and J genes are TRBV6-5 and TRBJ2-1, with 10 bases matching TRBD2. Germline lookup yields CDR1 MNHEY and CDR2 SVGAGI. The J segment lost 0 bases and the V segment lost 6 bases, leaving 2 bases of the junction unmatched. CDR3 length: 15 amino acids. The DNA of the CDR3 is TGTGCCAGCAGACTAGCGGGGAGCTCCTACAATGAGCAGTTCTTC. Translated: CASRLAGSSYNEQFF.

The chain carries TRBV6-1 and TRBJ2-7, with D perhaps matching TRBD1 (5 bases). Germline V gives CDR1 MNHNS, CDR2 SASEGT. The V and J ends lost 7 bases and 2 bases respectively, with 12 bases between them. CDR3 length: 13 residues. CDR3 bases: TGTGCCAGCATGGCGTCAGGGCCCTACGAGCAGTACTTC. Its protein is CASMASGPYEQYF.

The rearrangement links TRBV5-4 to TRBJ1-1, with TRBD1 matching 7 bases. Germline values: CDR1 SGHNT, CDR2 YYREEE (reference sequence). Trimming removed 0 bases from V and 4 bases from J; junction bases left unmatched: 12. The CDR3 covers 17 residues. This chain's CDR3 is CASSLGPTGLSLTEAFF. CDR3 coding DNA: TGTGCCAGCAGCTTGGGTCCGACAGGGTTAAGCCTCACTGAAGCTTTCTTT.

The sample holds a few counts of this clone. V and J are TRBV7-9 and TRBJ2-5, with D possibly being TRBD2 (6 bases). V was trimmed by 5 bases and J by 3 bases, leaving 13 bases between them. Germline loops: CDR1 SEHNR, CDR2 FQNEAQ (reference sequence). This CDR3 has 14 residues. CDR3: CASSIRLEEETQYF. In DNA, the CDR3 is TGTGCCAGCAGCATAAGACTAGAGGAAGAGACCCAGTACTTC.

In DNA form, the CDR3 reads TGTGCCAGCAGCCTCTCCGGGACTAGCGGGAGTATCAAGACCCAGTACTTC. This translates into CASSLSGTSGSIKTQYF. V is TRBV7-2 and J is TRBJ2-5; 14 bases align to TRBD2. This CDR3 contains 17 residues. CDR1 SGHTA and CDR2 FQGNSA come from the germline V gene. V trimming: 5 bases; J trimming: 6 bases; junction bases outside the gene matches: 11.